These 9 T cell receptor beta chains share one sample of origin, sequenced in a study of CD8 T cells in ankylosing spondylitis. Regarding the study as a whole: Blood from ankylosing spondylitis patients appeared to carry a characteristic eight-variant TCR beta motif.

TCRdb re-called the 5' RACE reads through MiXCR, storing one row per CDR3 protein. Of roughly 370,000 distinct CDR3 sequences listed, approximately 20% are singletons. Antigen specificity for these receptors is unknown. Material for sequencing was blood, either unsorted or a sorted T cell fraction (not recorded which). The receptors were gathered from a male donor with ankylosing spondylitis.

This clonotype was counted a few times. The chain combines TRBV3-1 with TRBJ2-7; D is possibly TRBD2 (6 bases). Germline values: CDR1 LGHDT, CDR2 YNNKEL (reference sequence). The V gene lost 3 bases and the J gene lost 6 bases, with 15 bases spanning the gap. The CDR3 length is 14 residues. The CDR3 loop is CASSQQGGVGEQYF. The DNA of the CDR3 is TGTGCCAGCAGCCAGCAGGGAGGAGTCGGCGAGCAGTACTTC.

This clonotype was found a few times. The chain is built from TRBV20-1 and TRBJ2-7; either TRBD1 or TRBD2 may fit D (6 bases each). Germline V lookup: CDR1 DFQATT, CDR2 SNEGSKA (reference sequence). Deletions cut 3 bases from V and 5 bases from J, with 14 bases between. The CDR3 is 13 amino acids. CDR3 sequence reads: CSARAGGIDEQYF. The CDR3 DNA is TGCAGTGCTAGGGCCGGGGGCATCGACGAGCAGTACTTC.

This clonotype has just a few counts. The chain couples TRBV11-2 to TRBJ2-1; D uncertain. Trimming took 5 bases from V and 7 from J, leaving 27 bases between them. Germline-derived CDR1 and CDR2 are SGHAT and FQNNGV. The CDR3 is 18 residues long. The CDR3 bases are TGTGCCAGCAGCCCCCGGCCCCAAGACCGGGTTTCCCAAAATGAGCAGTTCTTC. This encodes CASSPRPQDRVSQNEQFF.

This clonotype was recorded a few times. This chain uses TRBV29-1 with TRBJ2-5; the match to TRBD1 covers 7 bases. This CDR3 spans 14 amino acids. The germline CDR1 and CDR2 sequences are SQVTM and ANQGSEA. The J segment lost 2 bases and the V segment lost 7 bases, leaving 10 bases of the junction unmatched. DNA for the CDR3: TGCAGCGCGGCCCGGGGACAGCCACAAGAGACCCAGTACTTC. Its protein product is CSAARGQPQETQYF.

The chain combines TRBV7-3 with TRBJ2-1; D uncertain. The V gene's germline CDR1 is SGHTA and CDR2 FQGTGA. The V end lost 1 base, the J end lost 1 base, and 11 bases lay between the germline ends. CDR3 length: 16 residues. As DNA, the CDR3 is TGTGCCAGCAGCTTAAAGCCGCGCCTATCCTACAATGAGCAGTTCTTC. Protein product: CASSLKPRLSYNEQFF.

This clonotype was detected only a few times. The genes are TRBV10-3 and TRBJ2-5, with 15 bases matching TRBD2. Trimming removed 7 bases from V and 4 bases from J; junction bases left unmatched: 7. Germline CDR1 ENHRY, CDR2 SYGVKD. This CDR3 has 16 residues. The DNA for the CDR3 is TGTGCCATCATTCTCGGACTAGCGGGAGGGTTAGAGACCCAGTACTTC. Amino acid sequence: CAIILGLAGGLETQYF.

The chain uses TRBV5-1 and TRBJ2-2; D call uncertain. Deletions cut 7 bases from V and 0 bases from J, with 13 bases between. The CDR3 has 15 residues. Germline values: CDR1 SGHRS, CDR2 YFSETQ. CDR3 sequence: CASFPTATNTGELFF. DNA of the CDR3: TGCGCCAGCTTTCCGACGGCTACGAACACCGGGGAGCTGTTTTTT. The full variable domain, rest sourced from reference TRBV5-1 and TRBJ2-2, is KAGVTQTPRYLIKTRGQQVTLSCSPISGHRSVSWYQQTPGQGLQFLFEYFSETQRNKGNFPGRFSGRQFSNSRSEMNVSTLELGDSALYLCASFPTATNTGELFFGEGSRLTVL.

This clonotype has a handful of counts. This chain links TRBV18 with TRBJ1-2, with a tentative D call TRBD1 (5 bases). This CDR3 comprises 13 residues. Trimming removed 2 bases at V and 3 bases at J, with 7 bases between. The V gene's germline CDR1 is KGHSH and CDR2 LQKENI. The CDR3: CASSPGGDYGYTF. CDR3 sequence (DNA): TGTGCCAGCTCACCAGGAGGGGACTATGGCTACACCTTC.

This clonotype was detected a few times. The J gene is TRBJ1-1, the V gene TRBV5-1; D perhaps matches TRBD1 (6 bases). The V gene's germline CDR1 is SGHRS and CDR2 YFSETQ. The CDR3 sequence is 14 residues long. Trimming left V 4 bases short and J 1 base short, with 11 bases between. The CDR3: CASSTPGQNTEAFF. DNA of the CDR3: TGCGCCAGCAGCACTCCGGGACAGAACACTGAAGCTTTCTTT.